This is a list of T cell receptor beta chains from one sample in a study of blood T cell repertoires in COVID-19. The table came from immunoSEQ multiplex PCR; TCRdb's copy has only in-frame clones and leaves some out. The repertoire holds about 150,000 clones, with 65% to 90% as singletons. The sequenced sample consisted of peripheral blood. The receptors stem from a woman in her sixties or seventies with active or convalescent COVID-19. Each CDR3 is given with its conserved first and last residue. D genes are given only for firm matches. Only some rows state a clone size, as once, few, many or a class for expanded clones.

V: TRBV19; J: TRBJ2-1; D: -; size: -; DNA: TGTGCCAGTAGTATCGGCGGGACGTCCTACAATGAGCAGTTCTTC; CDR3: CASSIGGTSYNEQFF
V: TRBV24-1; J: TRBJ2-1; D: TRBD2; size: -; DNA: TGTGCCACCAGTGCCGCACTAGCGGAAAATGAGCAGTTCTTC; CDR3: CATSAALAENEQFF
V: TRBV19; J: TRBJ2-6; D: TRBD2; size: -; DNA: TGTGCCAGTAGTATTTTCGCGGGGGGGCCTGGGGCCAACGTCCTGACTTTC; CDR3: CASSIFAGGPGANVLTF
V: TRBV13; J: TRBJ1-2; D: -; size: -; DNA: TGTGCCAGCAGCACCCAGACTAACTATGGCTACACCTTC; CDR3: CASSTQTNYGYTF
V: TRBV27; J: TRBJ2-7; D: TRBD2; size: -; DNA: TGTGCCAGCAGTTTGTCTAGCGGGAACTACGAGCAGTACTTC; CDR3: CASSLSSGNYEQYF
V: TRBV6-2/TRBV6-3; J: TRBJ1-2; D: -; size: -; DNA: TGTGCCAGCAGTTACCTGGCGGCATCGGGTGGCTACACCTTC; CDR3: CASSYLAASGGYTF
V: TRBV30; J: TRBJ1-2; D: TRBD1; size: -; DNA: TGTGCCTGGAGTCCAGACAGGGATGGAAGCTACACCTTC; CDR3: CAWSPDRDGSYTF
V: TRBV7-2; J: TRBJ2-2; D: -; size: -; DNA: TGTGCCAGCAGCTTAGGACTGGGGCCAGGGTACACCGGGGAGCTGTTTTTT; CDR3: CASSLGLGPGYTGELFF
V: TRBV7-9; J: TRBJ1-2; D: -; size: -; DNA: TGTGCCAGCAGCTTCGGGGTCTATGGCTACACCTTC; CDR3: CASSFGVYGYTF
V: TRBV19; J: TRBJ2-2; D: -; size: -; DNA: TGTGCCAGTAGTACATTGAACACCGGGGAGCTGTTTTTT; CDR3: CASSTLNTGELFF
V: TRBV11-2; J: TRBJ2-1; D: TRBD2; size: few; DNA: TGTGCCAGCAGCCCCCTTCGGACTAGCGGCTACAATGAGCAGTTCTTC; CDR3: CASSPLRTSGYNEQFF
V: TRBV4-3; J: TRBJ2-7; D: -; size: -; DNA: TGCGCCAGCAGCCAAGATCATGGTCTATACGAGCAGTACTTC; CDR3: CASSQDHGLYEQYF
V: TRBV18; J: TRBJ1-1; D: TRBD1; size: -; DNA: TGTGCCAGCTCACCTGACAGGGGCCCGAACACTGAAGCTTTCTTT; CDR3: CASSPDRGPNTEAFF
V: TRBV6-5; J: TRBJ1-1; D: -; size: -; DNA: TGTGCCAGCAGTTACTCCCAGAACACTGAAGCTTTCTTT; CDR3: CASSYSQNTEAFF
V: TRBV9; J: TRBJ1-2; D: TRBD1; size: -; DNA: TGTGCCAGCAGCGCCGGGACAGGGGGCTATGGCTACACCTTC; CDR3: CASSAGTGGYGYTF
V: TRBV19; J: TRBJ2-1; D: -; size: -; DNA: TGTGCCAGTAGTGCCGGGATCCCCTACAATGAGCAGTTCTTC; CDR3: CASSAGIPYNEQFF
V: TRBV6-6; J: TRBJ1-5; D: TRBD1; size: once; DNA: TGTGCCAGCAGTTGGGGACAGGTTAGCAATCAGCCCCAGCATTTT; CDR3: CASSWGQVSNQPQHF
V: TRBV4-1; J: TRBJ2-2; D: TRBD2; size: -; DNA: TGCGCCAGCAGCCAAGGTCTAGCGGGGGTGTCCGGGGAGCTGTTTTTT; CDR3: CASSQGLAGVSGELFF
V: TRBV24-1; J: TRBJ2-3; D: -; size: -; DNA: TGTGCCACCAGTGATTTGCGGCGGGGAGACGCCGGGGATACGCAGTATTTT; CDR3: CATSDLRRGDAGDTQYF
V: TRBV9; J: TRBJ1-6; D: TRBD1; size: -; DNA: TGTGCCAGCAGCGCGTTTGGACAGGCCCTGCAGTCACCCCTCCACTTT; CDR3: CASSAFGQALQSPLHF
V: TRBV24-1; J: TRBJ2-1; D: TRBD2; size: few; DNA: TGTGCCACCAGTGATCGGGTAGCGGGGGGTAATGAGCAGTTCTTC; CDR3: CATSDRVAGGNEQFF
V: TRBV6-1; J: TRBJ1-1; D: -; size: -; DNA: TGTGCCAGCAGTGAATTACGGTACACTGAAGCTTTCTTT; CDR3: CASSELRYTEAFF
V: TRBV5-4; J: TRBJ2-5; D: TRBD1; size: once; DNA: TGTGCCAGCATCGTACAGGGGGCCATGGAGACCCAGTACTTC; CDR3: CASIVQGAMETQYF
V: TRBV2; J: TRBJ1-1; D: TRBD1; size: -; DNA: TGTGCCAGCAGTCCGGGACAGGGCGGGTACACTGAAGCTTTCTTT; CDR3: CASSPGQGGYTEAFF
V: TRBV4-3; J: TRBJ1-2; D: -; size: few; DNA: TGCGCCAGCAGCCAATATTCAGGGAACTATGGCTACACCTTC; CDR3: CASSQYSGNYGYTF
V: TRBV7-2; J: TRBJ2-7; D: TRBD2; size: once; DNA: TGTGCCAGCAGCTTAGGACTAGCGGAAGCCTACGAGCAGTACTTC; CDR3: CASSLGLAEAYEQYF
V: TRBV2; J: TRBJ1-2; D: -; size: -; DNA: TGTGCCAGCAGCGTGGGAGCTAACTATGGCTACACCTTC; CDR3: CASSVGANYGYTF
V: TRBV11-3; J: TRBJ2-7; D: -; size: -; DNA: TGTGCCAGCAGTTCGGGACTCTCCTACGAGCAGTACTTC; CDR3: CASSSGLSYEQYF
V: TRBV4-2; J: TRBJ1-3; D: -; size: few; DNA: TGTGCCAGCAGCCGGCAGGGAGGAAGTGTAGGCGGAAACACCATATATTTT; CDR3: CASSRQGGSVGGNTIYF
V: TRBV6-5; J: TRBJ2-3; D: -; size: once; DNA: TGTGCCAGCAGTCAGGGGCAGGATACGCAGTATTTT; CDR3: CASSQGQDTQYF
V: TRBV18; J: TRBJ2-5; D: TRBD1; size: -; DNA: TGTGCCAGCTCACCTGGTGCAGGGGGCGAGGAGACCCAGTACTTC; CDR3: CASSPGAGGEETQYF